This T cell receptor (beta chain) was identified during a study of shared clonotypes between healthy human individuals. Study-level background: Per donor, three plates held CD4 naive cells, three held CD4 memory, two held CD8 naive and one held CD8 memory.

This clone was seen only a few times. As yet, its antigen is unknown. Distinct nucleotide sequences in the sample also encode this CDR3. The repertoire was sequenced with immunoSEQ multiplex PCR; TCRdb's copy has only in-frame clones and lacks some. There are over 2 million clones in the sample; about 90% occur only once, and approximately 0.41% lies in the top ten. Study-level findings and limits: Naive CD4 clonotype sharing across several donors was around 5.5%. There were few donors, and this limited the genetic and exposure-history diversity represented.

V was cut by 3 bases and J by 4 bases, with 14 bases left in between. This CDR3 comprises 15 residues. Germline assignment: CDR1 SGHDT and CDR2 YYEEEE. Sequencing used naive CD4+ T cells from PBMCs. Subset meaning: CD45RA+ positively selected. The chain carries TRBV5-6 and TRBJ1-5; D may be TRBD1 (5 bases). The TCR comes from a man younger than 35 in good health. Some clones in this sample may be carry-over from other donors' samples. The DNA of the CDR3 is TGTGCCAGCAGCTCATCAGGCGGGGGAAATCAGCCCCAGCATTTT. It specifies CASSSSGGGNQPQHF.